The sequence of this TCR beta chain was determined in a study of T-cell reconstitution after alpha-beta-depleted transplantation in children. The V gene lost 0 bases and the J gene lost 5 bases, with 7 bases spanning the gap. Germline CDR1 SGHDT, CDR2 YYEEEE. The CDR3 runs 13 residues. This clonotype was found a few times. The antigen is undetermined. Unique molecular identifiers featured in how the TCRbeta library was prepared. TCRdb itself ran the PCR reads through MiXCR, one entry per CDR3 protein. The sample consists of 500,000 to 600,000 distinct CDR3 sequences, about a quarter of them appearing once. Findings of the study overall: There were reportedly several hundred expanded graft clones from which alpha-beta T cells came about two months after transplant.

This chain links TRBV5-6 with TRBJ2-3, with D uncertain. The sequence derives from a boy younger than two with Wiskott-Aldrich syndrome, due to receive a stem cell transplant. The sequences come from PBMCs, collected before TCRalphabeta/CD19-depleted stem cell transplant. As DNA, the CDR3 is TGTGCCAGCAGCTTGGTACAAGGAGATACGCAGTATTTT. It translates to CASSLVQGDTQYF.